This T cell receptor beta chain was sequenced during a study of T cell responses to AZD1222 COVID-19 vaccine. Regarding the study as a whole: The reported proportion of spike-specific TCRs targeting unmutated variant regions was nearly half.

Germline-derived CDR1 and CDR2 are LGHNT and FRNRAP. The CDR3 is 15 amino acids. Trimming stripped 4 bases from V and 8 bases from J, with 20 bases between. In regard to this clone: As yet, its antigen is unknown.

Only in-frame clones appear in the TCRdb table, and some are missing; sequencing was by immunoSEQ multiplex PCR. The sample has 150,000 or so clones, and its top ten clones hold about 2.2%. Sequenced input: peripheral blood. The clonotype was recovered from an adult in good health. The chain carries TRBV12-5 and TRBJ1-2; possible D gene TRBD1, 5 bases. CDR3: CASGSEWGSPEGYTF. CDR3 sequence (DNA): TGTGCTAGTGGTTCGGAATGGGGGTCCCCTGAGGGCTACACCTTC.